This TCR beta chain was identified in a study of cytomegalovirus exposure and HLA in healthy donors. About the study: HLA-typed donors were the source of approximately 85 million unique TCRs, which an early data release held.

The PCR made use of 60 Vbeta and 13 Jbeta primers. Clones were read by immunoSEQ multiplex PCR, and TCRdb kept only the in-frame ones, dropping some. The sample yields 150,000 to 200,000 clones, approximately 78% seen once. Points on this clone: What it recognizes is unknown.

Study outcomes and limitations: In a later analysis, parvovirus B19, influenza, CMV and Epstein-Barr virus appeared linked to several top co-occurrence clusters.

Whereas donors were nominally healthy upon sampling, unrecorded immune exposures were probable. V was cut by 1 base and J by 8 bases, with 14 bases left in between. The CDR3 runs to 14 residues. Germline CDR1 is SGHTA and CDR2 is FQGNSA. The chain joins TRBV7-2 to TRBJ1-2, with D possibly matching TRBD1 (5 bases). The TCR sequence derives from a young woman in good health and CMV-seronegative. Sequenced input: PBMCs. Written as DNA, the CDR3 is TGTGCCAGCAGCTTAGGCGGCGGACAACAGGGCTACACCTTC. Its protein is CASSLGGGQQGYTF.